This T cell receptor (beta chain) was captured by sequencing in a study of regulatory T cells in long-lasting Graves disease. The study's findings and limits: Study was limited to peripheral blood, excluding thyroid tissue.

This clonotype was counted a few times. Its antigen remains unknown. Time point in this sample: newly diagnosed GD, antithyroid drugs for less than 3 months. Researchers made the TCR library from RNA that was extracted from PBMCs. CDR3 regions were amplified by Arm-PCR using iRepertoire HTBI primers to build TCR beta libraries. From the multiplex PCR reads, TCRdb called clonotypes with MiXCR, one entry per CDR3 protein. The sample carries a few hundred thousand distinct CDR3 sequences, approximately 10% recorded once. The CDR3 sequence is 13 residues long. The ends lost 7 bases at V and 3 bases at J; junction bases unmatched: 5. Germline loops: CDR1 MNHNS, CDR2 SASEGT. These data were likewise used in another study, on T cells in Graves' hyperthyroidism and ophthalmopathy. From that study: Ophthalmopathy was separated from stable hyperthyroidism by a 13 V-J model.

The specimen was peripheral blood mononuclear cells (PBMCs), collected at new diagnosis, from a patient treated with antithyroid drugs. The origin of this receptor is a young woman with Graves disease. The chain employs TRBV6-1 and TRBJ1-1, with 7 bases lining up with TRBD1. The CDR3 here is CASTLTGYTEAFF. CDR3 DNA sequence: TGTGCCAGCACCTTGACAGGGTACACTGAAGCTTTCTTT.